This TCR beta chain was recorded in a study of a mutant IDH1 vaccine in newly diagnosed glioma. V lost 1 base to trimming and J lost 6 bases, with 12 bases between them. This CDR3 is built from 15 residues. Germline CDR1 is LNHDA and CDR2 is SQIVND (reference sequence). Turning to this clone: Its antigen is not known.

Here immunoSEQ multiplex PCR was the method, and the copy in TCRdb shows in-frame clones only, minus some. The repertoire holds 35,000 to 45,000 clones, with approximately 83% as singletons. Noted time point: week 35, safety follow-up. Each dose delivered 300 ug of mutant IDH1 20-mer peptide subcutaneously with imiquimod. This sequence joins TRBV19 and TRBJ2-2; D uncertain. This receptor was identified in a woman aged 50 to 60 with glioma. This sample comprised PBMCs, obtained from a glioma patient whose treatment included an IDH1 peptide vaccine. CDR3 region: CASSIGLGISGELFF. Written as DNA, the CDR3 is TGTGCCAGTAGTATAGGCCTGGGTATTTCCGGGGAGCTGTTTTTT. Full variable domain (missing parts from reference TRBV19 and TRBJ2-2): DGGITQSPKYLFRKEGQNVTLSCEQNLNHDAMYWYRQDPGQGLRLIYYSQIVNDFQKGDIAEGYSVSREKKESFPLTVTSAQKNPTAFYLCASSIGLGISGELFFGEGSRLTVL.